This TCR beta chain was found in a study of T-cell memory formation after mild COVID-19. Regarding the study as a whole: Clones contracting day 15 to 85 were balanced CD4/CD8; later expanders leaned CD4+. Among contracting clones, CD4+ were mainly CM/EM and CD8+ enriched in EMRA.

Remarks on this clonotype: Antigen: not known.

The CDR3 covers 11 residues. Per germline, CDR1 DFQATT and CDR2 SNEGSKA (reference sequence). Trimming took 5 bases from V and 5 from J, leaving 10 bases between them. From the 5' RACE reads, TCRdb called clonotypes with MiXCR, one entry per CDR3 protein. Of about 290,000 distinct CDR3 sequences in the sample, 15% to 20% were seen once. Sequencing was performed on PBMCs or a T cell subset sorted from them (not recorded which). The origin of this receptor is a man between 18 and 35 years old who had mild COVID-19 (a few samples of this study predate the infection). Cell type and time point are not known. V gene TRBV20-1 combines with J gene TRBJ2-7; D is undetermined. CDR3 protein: CSAGNFNEQYF. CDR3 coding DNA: TGCAGTGCTGGGAACTTTAACGAGCAGTACTTC.